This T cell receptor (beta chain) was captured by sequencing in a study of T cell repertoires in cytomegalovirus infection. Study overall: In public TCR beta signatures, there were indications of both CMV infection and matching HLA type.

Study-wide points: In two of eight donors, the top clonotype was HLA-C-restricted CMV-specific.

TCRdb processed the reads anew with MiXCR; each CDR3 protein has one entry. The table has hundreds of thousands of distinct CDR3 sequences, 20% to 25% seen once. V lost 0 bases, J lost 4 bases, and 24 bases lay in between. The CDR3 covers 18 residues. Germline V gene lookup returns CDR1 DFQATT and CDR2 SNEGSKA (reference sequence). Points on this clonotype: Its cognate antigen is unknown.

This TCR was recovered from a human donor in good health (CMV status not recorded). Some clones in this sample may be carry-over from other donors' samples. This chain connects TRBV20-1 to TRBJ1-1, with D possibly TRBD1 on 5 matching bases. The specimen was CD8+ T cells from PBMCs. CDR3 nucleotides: TGCAGTGCTAGAGAAACCGCGAACCAGCGGGGACCGTCCACTGAAGCTTTCTTT. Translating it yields CSARETANQRGPSTEAFF.